The subject of this entry is one T cell receptor beta chain. Trimming removed 3 bases from V and 6 bases from J, with 15 bases in between. Per germline, CDR1 KGHSH and CDR2 LQKENI. CDR3 length: 14 amino acids. In the authors' workflow: Reference gene primer amplification gave estimated nucleated cell counts. Only in-frame clones appear in the TCRdb table, and some are missing; sequencing was by immunoSEQ multiplex PCR. The V and J calls and clone size are taken from that table; D and trimming were inferred from the DNA. The repertoire holds about 240,000 clones, with approximately 84% as singletons. The sample originates from a study of blood T cell repertoires in COVID-19. Whole-study context: Sources were T cells, B-cell-depleted T cells, or PBMCs; the material itself was cDNA or gDNA.

The chain carries TRBV18 and TRBJ2-7, with a weak D call TRBD2 (5 bases). Sequencing was performed on peripheral blood. This receptor was taken from a woman aged 25 to 39 who had recovered from COVID-19. The CDR3, as DNA: TGTGCCAGCTCACCGGGAGCTCTTACGAGCGAGCAGTACTTC. Translated: CASSPGALTSEQYF.